The T cell receptor (beta chain) described here comes from a study of blood T cells in healthy people across ages. With each sample, at least 5 micrograms of total RNA were extracted. Study-level findings and limits: In older individuals, TCR beta diversity per million T cells was lower, falling roughly linearly with age. Expanded clonotype changes were possibly confounded by unknown donor CMV status. A strong correlation was seen between TCR beta diversity and naive T cell percentage.

It was with a sample-barcoded 5' primer and a J-beta primer mix that a second PCR of roughly 7 to 12 cycles was run. TCRdb reprocessed the 5' RACE reads with MiXCR, giving one entry per CDR3 protein. The data show over 1,200,000 distinct CDR3 sequences, approximately 60% seen once. The CDR3 sequence is 13 residues long. CDR1 and CDR2 (germline): LGHDT, YNNKEL (reference sequence). V was shortened by 4 bases and J by 2 bases, with 8 bases between the two germline ends. This clonotype was seen only once. The antigen is not known. Sample: blood. V is TRBV3-1 and J is TRBJ2-5; no definite D call. This clonotype originated in a man aged 18 to 29 in good health. The CDR3 loop reads CASSLKPQETQYF. The DNA for the CDR3 is TGTGCCAGCAGCCTAAAGCCTCAAGAGACCCAGTACTTC.